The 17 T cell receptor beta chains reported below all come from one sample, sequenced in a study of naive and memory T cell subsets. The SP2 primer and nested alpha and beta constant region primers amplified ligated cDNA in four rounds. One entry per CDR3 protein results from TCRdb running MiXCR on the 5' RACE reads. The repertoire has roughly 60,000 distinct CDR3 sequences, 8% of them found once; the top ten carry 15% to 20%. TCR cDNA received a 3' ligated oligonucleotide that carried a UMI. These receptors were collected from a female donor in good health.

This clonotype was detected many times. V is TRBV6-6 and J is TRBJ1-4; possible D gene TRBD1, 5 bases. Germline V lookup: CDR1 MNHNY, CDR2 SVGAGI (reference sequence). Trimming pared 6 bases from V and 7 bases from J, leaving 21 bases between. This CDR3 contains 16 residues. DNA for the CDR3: TGTGCCAGCAGGGCCCGGGACGGTTATGGGGGTGAAAAACTGTTTTTT. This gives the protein CASRARDGYGGEKLFF.

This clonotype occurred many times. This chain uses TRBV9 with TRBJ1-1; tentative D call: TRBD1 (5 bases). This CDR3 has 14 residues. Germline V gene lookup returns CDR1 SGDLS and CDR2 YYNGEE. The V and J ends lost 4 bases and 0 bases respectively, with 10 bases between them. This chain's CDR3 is CASSLGPLNTEAFF. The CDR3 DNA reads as TGTGCCAGCAGCTTGGGGCCTCTGAACACTGAAGCTTTCTTT.

The CDR3 DNA is TGTGCCAGTAGTATAGATGGGGCAGGGAACACTGAAGCTTTCTTT. Amino acids: CASSIDGAGNTEAFF. This rearrangement joins TRBV19 to TRBJ1-1, with a tentative D call TRBD1 (5 bases). This CDR3 has 15 residues. The V end was cut by 0 bases, the J end by 1 base, with 9 bases between. CDR1 LNHDA and CDR2 SQIVND come from the germline V gene (reference sequence).

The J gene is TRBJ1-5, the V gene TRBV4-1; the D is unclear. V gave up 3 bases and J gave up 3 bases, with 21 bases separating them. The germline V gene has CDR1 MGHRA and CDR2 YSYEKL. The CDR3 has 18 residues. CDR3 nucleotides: TGCGCCAGCAGCCATGATTCGGCGGGCGAGGATGTCAATCAGCCCCAGCATTTT. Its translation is CASSHDSAGEDVNQPQHF.

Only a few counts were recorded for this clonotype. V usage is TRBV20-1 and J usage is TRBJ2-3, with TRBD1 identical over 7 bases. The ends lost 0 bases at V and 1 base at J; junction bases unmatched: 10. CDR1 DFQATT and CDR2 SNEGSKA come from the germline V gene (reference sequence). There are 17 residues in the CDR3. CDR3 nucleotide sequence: TGCAGTGCTAGAGACCCCCGAGGGGGCTGGGGCACAGATACGCAGTATTTT. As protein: CSARDPRGGWGTDTQYF.

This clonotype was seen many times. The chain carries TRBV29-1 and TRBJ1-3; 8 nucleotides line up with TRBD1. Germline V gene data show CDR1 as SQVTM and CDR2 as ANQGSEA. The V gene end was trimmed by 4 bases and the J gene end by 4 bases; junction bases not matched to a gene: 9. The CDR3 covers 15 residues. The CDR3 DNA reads TGCAGCGTTGTCTTCCAGGGGGCTGACGGAAACACCATATATTTT. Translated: CSVVFQGADGNTIYF. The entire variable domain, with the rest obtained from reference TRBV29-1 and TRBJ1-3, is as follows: SAVISQKPSRDICQRGTSLTIQCQVDSQVTMMFWYRQQPGQSLTLIATANQGSEATYESGFVIDKFPISRPNLTFSTLTVSNMSPEDSSIYLCSVVFQGADGNTIYFGEGSWLTVV.

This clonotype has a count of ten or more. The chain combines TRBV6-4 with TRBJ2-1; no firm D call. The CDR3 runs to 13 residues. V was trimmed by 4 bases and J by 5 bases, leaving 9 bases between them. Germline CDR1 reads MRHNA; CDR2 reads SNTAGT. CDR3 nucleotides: TGTGCCAGCAGTGCGTTTAGCAACAATGAGCAGTTCTTC. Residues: CASSAFSNNEQFF.

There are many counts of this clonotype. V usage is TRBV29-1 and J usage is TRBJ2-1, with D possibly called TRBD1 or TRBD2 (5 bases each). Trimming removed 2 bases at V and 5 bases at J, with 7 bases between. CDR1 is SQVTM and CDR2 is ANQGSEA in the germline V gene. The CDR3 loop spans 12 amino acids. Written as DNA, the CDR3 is TGCAGCGTTGAATGGGGACACAATGAGCAGTTCTTC. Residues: CSVEWGHNEQFF.

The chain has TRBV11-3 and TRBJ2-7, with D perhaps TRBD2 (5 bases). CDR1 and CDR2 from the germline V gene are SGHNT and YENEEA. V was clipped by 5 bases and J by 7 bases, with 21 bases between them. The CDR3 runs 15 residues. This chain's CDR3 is CASSPGLFNPWEQYF. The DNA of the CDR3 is TGTGCCAGCAGCCCCGGACTCTTCAACCCTTGGGAGCAGTACTTC.

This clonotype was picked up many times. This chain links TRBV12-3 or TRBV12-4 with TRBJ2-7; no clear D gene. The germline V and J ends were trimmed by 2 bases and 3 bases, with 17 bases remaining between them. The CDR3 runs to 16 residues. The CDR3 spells CASSLNLDGPDYEQYF. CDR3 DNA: TGTGCCAGCAGTTTAAATCTCGACGGACCTGACTACGAGCAGTACTTC.

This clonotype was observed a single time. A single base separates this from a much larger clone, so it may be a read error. The CDR3 nucleotides read TGTGCCAGCAGCCCCGAATCGTTGTTGACGCGGTATTTT. Translated: CASSPESLLTRYF. The chain couples TRBV7-2 to TRBJ2-3; no firm D call. CDR1 and CDR2 from the germline V gene are SGHTA and FQGNSA. The CDR3 is 13 residues long. Looking up the rest from reference TRBV7-2 and TRBJ2-3 gives the full variable domain: GAGVSQSPSNKVTEKGKDVELRCDPISGHTALYWYRQSLGQGLEFLIYFQGNSAPDKSGLPSDRFSAERTGGSVSTLTIQRTQQEDSAVYLCASSPESLLTRYFGPGTRLTVL.

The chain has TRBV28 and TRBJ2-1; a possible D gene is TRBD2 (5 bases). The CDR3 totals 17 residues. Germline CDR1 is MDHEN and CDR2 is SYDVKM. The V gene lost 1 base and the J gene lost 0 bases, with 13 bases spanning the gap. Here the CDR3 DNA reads TGTGCCAGCAGTTTATTTCTAATCCGGGACTCCTACAATGAGCAGTTCTTC. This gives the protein CASSLFLIRDSYNEQFF. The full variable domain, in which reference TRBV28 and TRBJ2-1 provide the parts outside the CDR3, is DVKVTQSSRYLVKRTGEKVFLECVQDMDHENMFWYRQDPGLGLRLIYFSYDVKMKEKGDIPEGYSVSREKKERFSLILESASTNQTSMYLCASSLFLIRDSYNEQFFGPGTRLTVL.

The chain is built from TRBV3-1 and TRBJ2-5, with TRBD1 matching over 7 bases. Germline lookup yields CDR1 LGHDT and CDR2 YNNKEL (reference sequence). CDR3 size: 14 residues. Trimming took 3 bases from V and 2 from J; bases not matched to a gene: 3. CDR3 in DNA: TGTGCCAGCAGCCAGCCGGGACAGCAAGAGACCCAGTACTTC. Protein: CASSQPGQQETQYF.

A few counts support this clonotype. In nucleotides, the CDR3 is TGTGCCAGCAGCCTTTACCCCCAAGAGACCCAGTACTTC. Its translation: CASSLYPQETQYF. The chain couples TRBV11-2 to TRBJ2-5; D is unclear. The germline gives CDR1 SGHAT, CDR2 FQNNGV. Trimming removed 5 bases at V and 1 base at J, with 8 bases between. The length of the CDR3 is 13 residues.

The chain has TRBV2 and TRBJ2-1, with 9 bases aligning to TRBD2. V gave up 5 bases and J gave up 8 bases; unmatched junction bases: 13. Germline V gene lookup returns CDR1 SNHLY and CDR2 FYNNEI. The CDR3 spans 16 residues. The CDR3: CASSTRSGSRLDEQFF. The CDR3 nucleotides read TGTGCCAGCAGTACACGTAGCGGGAGTCGTCTCGATGAGCAGTTCTTC. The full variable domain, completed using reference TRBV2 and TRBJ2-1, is EPEVTQTPSHQVTQMGQEVILRCVPISNHLYFYWYRQILGQKVEFLVSFYNNEISEKSEIFDDQFSVERPDGSNFTLKIRSTKLEDSAMYFCASSTRSGSRLDEQFFGPGTRLTVL.

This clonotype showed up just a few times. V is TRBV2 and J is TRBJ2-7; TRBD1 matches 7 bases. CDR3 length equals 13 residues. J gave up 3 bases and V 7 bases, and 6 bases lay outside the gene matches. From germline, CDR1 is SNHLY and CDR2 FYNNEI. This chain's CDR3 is CASNRDRNYEQYF. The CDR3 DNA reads TGTGCCAGCAACCGGGACAGAAACTACGAGCAGTACTTC. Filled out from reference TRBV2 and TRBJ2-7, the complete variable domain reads EPEVTQTPSHQVTQMGQEVILRCVPISNHLYFYWYRQILGQKVEFLVSFYNNEISEKSEIFDDQFSVERPDGSNFTLKIRSTKLEDSAMYFCASNRDRNYEQYFGPGTRLTVT.

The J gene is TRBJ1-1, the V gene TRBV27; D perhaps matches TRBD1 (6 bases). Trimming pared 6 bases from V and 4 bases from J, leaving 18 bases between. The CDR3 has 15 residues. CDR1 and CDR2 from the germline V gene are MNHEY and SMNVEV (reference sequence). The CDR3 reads CASRPRGAAGTEAFF. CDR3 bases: TGTGCCAGCAGGCCCCGGGGGGCCGCCGGCACTGAAGCTTTCTTT.